This TCR beta chain was recovered during a study of response to subunit inactivated influenza vaccine. Study-level results: The authors put forward the suggestion that each seasonal influenza vaccination may bring in only a limited number of new T cells.

From germline, CDR1 is LGHDT and CDR2 YNNKEL (reference sequence). The CDR3 contains 13 residues. TCRdb reprocessed the RT-PCR reads via MiXCR and lists one record per CDR3 protein. The sample consists of about 580,000 distinct CDR3 sequences, 13% to 15% of them appearing once. This clonotype occurred a few times. The antigen is undetermined. The junction does not match germline at one end; this may be a read error. Material: PBMCs from blood, obtained 12 days after vaccination. This receptor was identified in a man aged 45-60 years who received an inactivated influenza vaccine. The chain couples TRBV3-1 to TRBJ1-4; D unresolved. CDR3 nucleotides: TGTGCCAGCAGCCAAGGACCGACGGCGCTGGTATCGTTT. It translates to CASSQGPTALVSF.